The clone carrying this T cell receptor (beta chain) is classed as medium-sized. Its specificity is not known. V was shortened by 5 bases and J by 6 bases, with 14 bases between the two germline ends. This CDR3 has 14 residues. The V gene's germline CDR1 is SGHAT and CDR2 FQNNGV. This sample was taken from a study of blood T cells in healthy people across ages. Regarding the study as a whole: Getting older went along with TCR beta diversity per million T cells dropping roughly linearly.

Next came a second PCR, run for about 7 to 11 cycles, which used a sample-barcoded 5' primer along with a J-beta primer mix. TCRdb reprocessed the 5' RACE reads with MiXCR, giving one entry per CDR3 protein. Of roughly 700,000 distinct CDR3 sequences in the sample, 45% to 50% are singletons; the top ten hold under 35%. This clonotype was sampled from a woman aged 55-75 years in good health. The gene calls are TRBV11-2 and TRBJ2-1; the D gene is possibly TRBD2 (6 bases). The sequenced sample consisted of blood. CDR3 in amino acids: CASSLGLLINEQFF. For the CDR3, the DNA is TGTGCCAGCAGCCTGGGACTCCTCATCAATGAGCAGTTCTTC.